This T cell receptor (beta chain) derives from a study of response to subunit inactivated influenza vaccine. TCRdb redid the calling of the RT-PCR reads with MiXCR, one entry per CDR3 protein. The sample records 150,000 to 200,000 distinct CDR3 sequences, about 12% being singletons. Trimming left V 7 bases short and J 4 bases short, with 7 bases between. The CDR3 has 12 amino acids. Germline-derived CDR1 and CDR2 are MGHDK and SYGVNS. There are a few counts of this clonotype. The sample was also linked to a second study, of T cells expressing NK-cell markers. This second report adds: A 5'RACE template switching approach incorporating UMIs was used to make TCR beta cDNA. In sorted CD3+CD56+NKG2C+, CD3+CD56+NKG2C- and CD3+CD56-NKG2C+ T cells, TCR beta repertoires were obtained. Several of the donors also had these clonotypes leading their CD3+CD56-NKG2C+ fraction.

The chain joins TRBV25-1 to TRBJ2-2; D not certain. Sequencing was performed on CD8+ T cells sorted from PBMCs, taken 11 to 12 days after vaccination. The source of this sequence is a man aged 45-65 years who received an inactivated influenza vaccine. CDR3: CASTPSTGELFF. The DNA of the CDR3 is TGTGCCAGCACCCCGAGCACCGGGGAGCTGTTTTTT.